Described below is a single TCR beta chain sequence and its context. These data are taken from a study of T cell changes during pregnancy in multiple sclerosis. The assay was immunoSEQ multiplex PCR, and TCRdb's table has in-frame clones only and misses some. The table records 91,000 or so clones, approximately 93% of them present only once. This clonotype originated in a female donor with multiple sclerosis, enrolled in a pregnancy study. The sequencing used peripheral blood, collected after pregnancy.

The CDR3 nucleotides read TGTGCCAGTAGTTTGGGACAGGGGGCCAACGAGCAGTACTTC. Translation gives CASSLGQGANEQYF. The chain links TRBV19 to TRBJ2-7; TRBD1 matches 12 bases. The germline V gene has CDR1 LNHDA and CDR2 SQIVND (reference sequence). After removal of 5 bases from V and 5 bases from J, the junction contained 4 bases not matched to a gene. This CDR3 comprises 14 residues. The variable domain in full, completed from reference TRBV19 and TRBJ2-7, reads DGGITQSPKYLFRKEGQNVTLSCEQNLNHDAMYWYRQDPGQGLRLIYYSQIVNDFQKGDIAEGYSVSREKKESFPLTVTSAQKNPTAFYLCASSLGQGANEQYFGPGTRLTVT.